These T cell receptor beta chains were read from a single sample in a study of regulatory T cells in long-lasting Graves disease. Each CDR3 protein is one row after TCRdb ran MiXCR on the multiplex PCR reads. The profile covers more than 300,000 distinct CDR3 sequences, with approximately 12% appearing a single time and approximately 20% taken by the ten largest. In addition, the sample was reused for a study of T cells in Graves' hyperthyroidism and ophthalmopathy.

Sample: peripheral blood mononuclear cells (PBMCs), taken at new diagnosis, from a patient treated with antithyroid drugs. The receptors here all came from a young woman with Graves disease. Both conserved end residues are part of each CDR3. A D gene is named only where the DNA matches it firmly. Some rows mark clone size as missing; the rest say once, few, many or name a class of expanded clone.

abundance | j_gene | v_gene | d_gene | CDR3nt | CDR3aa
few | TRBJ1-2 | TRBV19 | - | TGTGCCAGTAGTCCCAGGGGCCGCCTGTGGTCGGGCTACACCTTC | CASSPRGRLWSGYTF
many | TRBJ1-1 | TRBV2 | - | TGTGCCAGCCGGGGGACGGTCAACACTGAAGCTTTCTTT | CASRGTVNTEAFF
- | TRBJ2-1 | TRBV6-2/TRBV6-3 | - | TGTGCCAGCAGTTACTCGGTTCGGTGGGACAATGAGCAGTTCTTC | CASSYSVRWDNEQFF
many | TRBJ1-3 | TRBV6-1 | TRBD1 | TGTGCCAGCAGTGTCAGGGGGCGAAACACCATATATTTT | CASSVRGRNTIYF
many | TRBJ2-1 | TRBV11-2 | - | TGTGCCAGCAGCTTATCCTGGAATGAGCAGTTCTTC | CASSLSWNEQFF
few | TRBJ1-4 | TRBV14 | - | TGTGCCAGCAGCCAAGAACGGCTAGCGGGAGAAAAACTGTTTTTT | CASSQERLAGEKLFF
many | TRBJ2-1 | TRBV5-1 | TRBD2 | TGCGCCAGCAGCTTGGGTTTGGCTAGCGGTTACAATGAGCAGTTCTTC | CASSLGLASGYNEQFF
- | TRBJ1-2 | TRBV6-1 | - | TGTGCCAGCAGTGACTGGTACCGGCGATTCAGACGGCCCGCTCTTAACTATGGCTACACCTTC | CASSDWYRRFRRPALNYGYTF
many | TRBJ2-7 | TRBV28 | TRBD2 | TGTGCCAGCAGTTGGCTCTGGGCGGGAGGTTCCTACGAGCAGTACTTC | CASSWLWAGGSYEQYF
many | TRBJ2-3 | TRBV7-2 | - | TGTGCCAGCAGCCATCAGGAAGGAGCGCAGTATTTT | CASSHQEGAQYF
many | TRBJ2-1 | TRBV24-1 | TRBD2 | TGTGCCACCAGTGATTCTAGCGGGAGTTTCTACAATGAGCAGTTCTTC | CATSDSSGSFYNEQFF
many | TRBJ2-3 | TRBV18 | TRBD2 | TGTGCCAGCTCACCCCCCGGGACTATCCTAAATACGCAGTATTTT | CASSPPGTILNTQYF
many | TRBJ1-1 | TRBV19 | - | TGTGCCAGTAGTATAGCCCCAGGGAACACTGAAGCTTTCTTT | CASSIAPGNTEAFF
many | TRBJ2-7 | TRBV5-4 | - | TGTGCCAGCAGCTTGGAAGGCGCGGAGCAGTACTTC | CASSLEGAEQYF
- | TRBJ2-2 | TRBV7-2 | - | TGTGCCAGCAGCTTATTTGGTTCCGGGGAGCTGTTTTTT | CASSLFGSGELFF
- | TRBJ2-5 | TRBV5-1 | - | TGCGCCAGCAGCTTGATGATGGGGATACAAGAGACCCAGTACTTC | CASSLMMGIQETQYF
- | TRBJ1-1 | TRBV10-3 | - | TGTGCCATCAGTGAGGTCCGGGAGAACACTGAAGCTTTCTTT | CAISEVRENTEAFF
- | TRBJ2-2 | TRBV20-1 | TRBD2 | TGCAGTGCCCGATCCCCCAGCGGGAGCACCGGGGAGCTGTTTTTT | CSARSPSGSTGELFF
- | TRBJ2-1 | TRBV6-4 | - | TGTGCCAGCAATGATGGAGGGACATCCTACAATGAGCAGTTCTTC | CASNDGGTSYNEQFF
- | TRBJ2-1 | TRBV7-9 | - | TGTGCCAGCAGCTTAGGGGTGGGGGGCCTTAACAATGAGCAGTTCTTC | CASSLGVGGLNNEQFF
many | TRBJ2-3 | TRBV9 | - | TGTGCCAGCAGCGTAGAGGGGGGGCTGCGAGATACGCAGTATTTT | CASSVEGGLRDTQYF
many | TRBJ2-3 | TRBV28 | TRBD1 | TGTGCCAGCGGGACAGTTAGCACAGATACGCAGTATTTT | CASGTVSTDTQYF
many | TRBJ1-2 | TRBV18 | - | TGTGCCAGCTTTGCAGAAGACCGGGACAACCTCCCCACTTACTATGGCTACACCTTC | CASFAEDRDNLPTYYGYTF
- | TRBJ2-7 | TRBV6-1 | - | TGTGCCAGCAGGGGGGTTGCAGTGGGTAGCGAGGCCTACGAGCAGTACTTC | CASRGVAVGSEAYEQYF
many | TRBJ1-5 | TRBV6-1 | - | TGTGCCAGCAGAGACACACCGGGGGGTAACAATCAGCCCCAGCATTTT | CASRDTPGGNNQPQHF
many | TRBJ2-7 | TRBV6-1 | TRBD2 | TGTGCCAGCAGTCATACTAGCGGGAGGGTCTACGAGCAGTACTTC | CASSHTSGRVYEQYF
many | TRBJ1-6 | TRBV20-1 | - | TGCAGTGCCATAATAGCAGGGACCTATAATTCACCCCTCCACTTT | CSAIIAGTYNSPLHF
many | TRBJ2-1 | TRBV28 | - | TGTGCCAGCAGTCTGGGACTCTCCAATGAGCAGTTCTTC | CASSLGLSNEQFF
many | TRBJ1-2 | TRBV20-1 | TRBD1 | TGCAGTGCTTGGACAGGGGGCAACTATGGCTACACCTTC | CSAWTGGNYGYTF
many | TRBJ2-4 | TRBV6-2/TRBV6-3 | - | TGTGCCAGCAGTTCGGCGGTAGCTCCCGGGGCCAAAAACATTCAGTACTTC | CASSSAVAPGAKNIQYF
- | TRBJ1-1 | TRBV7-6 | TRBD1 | TGTGCCAGCAGCCCCGGGACAGTCAGTGAAGCTTTCTTT | CASSPGTVSEAFF
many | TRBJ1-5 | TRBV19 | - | TGTGCCAGTAGTATAATCCCGGCTGGAGATAGCAATCAGCCCCAGCATTTT | CASSIIPAGDSNQPQHF
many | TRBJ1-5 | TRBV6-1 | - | TGTGCCAGCAGTGCCCGCGGGGCCGCCGAGCATTTT | CASSARGAAEHF
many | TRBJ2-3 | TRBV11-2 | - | TGTGCCAGCAGCCCCGACTCGATGGTGGTGGATACGCAGTATTTT | CASSPDSMVVDTQYF
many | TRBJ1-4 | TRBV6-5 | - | TGTGCCAGCAGTTACTTGGCAGGGTCTGAAAAACTGTTTTTT | CASSYLAGSEKLFF
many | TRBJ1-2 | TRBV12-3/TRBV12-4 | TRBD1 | TGTGCCAGCAGTGCTCTTAAGGGACAGGGTACGTCCTATGGCTACACCTTC | CASSALKGQGTSYGYTF
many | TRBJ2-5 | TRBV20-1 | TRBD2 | TGCAGTGCTTTTAGCGGGGTAAAGACCCAGTACTTC | CSAFSGVKTQYF
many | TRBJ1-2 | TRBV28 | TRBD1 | TGTGCCAGCAGTCGACAGGGGGAACCTAACTATGGCTACACCTTC | CASSRQGEPNYGYTF
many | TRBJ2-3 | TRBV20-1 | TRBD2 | TGCAGTGCTAGAGATCGAATAGCGGGGCGCACAGATACGCAGTATTTT | CSARDRIAGRTDTQYF
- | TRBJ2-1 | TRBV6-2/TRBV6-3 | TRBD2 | TGTGCCAGCAGTGGGGGGGATAGCGTCAATGAGCAGTTCTTC | CASSGGDSVNEQFF
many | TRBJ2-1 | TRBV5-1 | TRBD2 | TGCGCCAGCAGCTTACTAGCGGGGGTCTACAATGAGCAGTTCTTC | CASSLLAGVYNEQFF
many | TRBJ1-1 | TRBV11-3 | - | TGTGCCAGCAGCTTAGAATCGAGGACTGAAGCTTTCTTT | CASSLESRTEAFF
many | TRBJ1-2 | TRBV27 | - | TGTGCCAGCATGGGCAGGAGTAGTGGCTACACCTTC | CASMGRSSGYTF
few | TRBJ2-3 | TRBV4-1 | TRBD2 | TGCGCCAGCAGCACCCCGGGACTAGGAACAGATACGCAGTATTTT | CASSTPGLGTDTQYF
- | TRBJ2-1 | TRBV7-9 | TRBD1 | TGTGCCAGCAGCCCCACAGGGGATGAGGGTTACAATGAGCAGTTCTTC | CASSPTGDEGYNEQFF
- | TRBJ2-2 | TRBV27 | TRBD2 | TGTGCCAGCAGTACGTGGAGGGAGGGGACCGGGGAGCTGTTTTTT | CASSTWREGTGELFF
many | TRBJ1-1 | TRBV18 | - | TGTGCCAGCTCACCACCGGAGGCGGTGGGACAAACTGAAGCTTTCTTT | CASSPPEAVGQTEAFF
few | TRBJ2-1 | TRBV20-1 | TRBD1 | TGCAGTGCTAGAGATGCCGGGACAGGGGTTTACAATGAGCAGTTCTTC | CSARDAGTGVYNEQFF
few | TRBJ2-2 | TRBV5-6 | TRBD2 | TGTGCCAGCAGCCGGACTAGCTCCTCAGCCGGGGAGCTGTTTTTT | CASSRTSSSAGELFF
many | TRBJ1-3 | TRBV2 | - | TGTGCCAGCAGGGTTTCCTCTGGAAACACCATATATTTT | CASRVSSGNTIYF
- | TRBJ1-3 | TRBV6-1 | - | TGTGCCAGCGGATTGGGGGATACCTCTGGAAACACCATATATTTT | CASGLGDTSGNTIYF